This T cell receptor beta chain was sequenced for a study of chemoradiotherapy in HPV16-positive cancers. Study conclusions and caveats: For HPV16-positive patients, expanding HPV-responsive T cells associated with longer recurrence-free survival.

With respect to this clone: The antigen remains unidentified.

The method was immunoSEQ multiplex PCR; TCRdb's version includes in-frame clones alone and lacks a portion of them. Of about 29,000 clones in the sample, over 80% were seen once. The sequences come from blood, collected from a patient who underwent chemoradiotherapy. The receptor's source is a human donor with HPV-associated anogenital cancer.

For the CDR3, the DNA is TGTGCCAGCAGTCGAGGGACTTCTCAAGAGACCCAGTACTTC. Protein product: CASSRGTSQETQYF. V usage is TRBV7-9 and J usage is TRBJ2-5; maybe TRBD2 (6 bases). Germline CDR1 SEHNR, CDR2 FQNEAQ (reference sequence). V was cut by 6 bases and J by 2 bases, with 13 bases left in between. The CDR3 runs to 14 residues.